This TCR beta chain was profiled in a study of OX40 agonist ivuxolimab in advanced cancers. Autoimmune disease history or systemic immunosuppression led to patient exclusion. The table came from immunoSEQ multiplex PCR; TCRdb's copy has only in-frame clones and leaves some out. The sample includes 13,000 to 15,000 clones, approximately 80% of them seen just once. Per the germline V gene, CDR1 is PRHDT and CDR2 is FYEKMQ (reference sequence). V dropped 4 bases and J dropped 1 base, with 11 bases sitting between them. The CDR3 spans 15 residues. This TCR derives from an adult with an advanced solid tumor such as melanoma, head and neck, liver or kidney cancer. Sequencing used CD4+ or CD8+ T cells sorted from blood, obtained in a trial of the OX40 agonist ivuxolimab. The chain uses TRBV13 and TRBJ2-1, with D hard to call. CDR3 DNA sequence: TGTGCCAGCAGCTCCTCAGTAGGTTCCTACAATGAGCAGTTCTTC. It translates to CASSSSVGSYNEQFF.